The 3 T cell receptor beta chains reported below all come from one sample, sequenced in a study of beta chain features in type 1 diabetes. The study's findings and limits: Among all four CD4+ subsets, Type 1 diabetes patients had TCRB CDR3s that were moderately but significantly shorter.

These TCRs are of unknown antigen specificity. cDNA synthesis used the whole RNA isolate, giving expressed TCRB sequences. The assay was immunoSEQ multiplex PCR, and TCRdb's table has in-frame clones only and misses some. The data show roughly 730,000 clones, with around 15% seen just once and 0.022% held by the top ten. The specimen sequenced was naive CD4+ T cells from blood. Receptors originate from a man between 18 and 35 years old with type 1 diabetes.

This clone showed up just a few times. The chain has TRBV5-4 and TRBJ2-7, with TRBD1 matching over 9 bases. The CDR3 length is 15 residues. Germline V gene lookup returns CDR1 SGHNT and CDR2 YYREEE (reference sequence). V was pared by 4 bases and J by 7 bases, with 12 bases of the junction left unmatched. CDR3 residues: CASSPAGTGPGEQYF. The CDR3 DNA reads TGTGCCAGCAGCCCCGCCGGGACAGGGCCCGGGGAGCAGTACTTC.

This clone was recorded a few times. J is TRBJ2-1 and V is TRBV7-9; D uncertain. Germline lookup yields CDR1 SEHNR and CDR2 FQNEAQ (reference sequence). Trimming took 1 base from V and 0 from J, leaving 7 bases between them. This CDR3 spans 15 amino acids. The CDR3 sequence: CASSLGTNSYNEQFF. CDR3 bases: TGTGCCAGCAGCTTAGGAACGAACTCCTACAATGAGCAGTTCTTC.

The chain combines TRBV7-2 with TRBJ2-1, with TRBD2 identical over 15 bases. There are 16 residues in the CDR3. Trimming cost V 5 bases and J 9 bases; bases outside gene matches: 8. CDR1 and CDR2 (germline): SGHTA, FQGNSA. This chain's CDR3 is CASSKGLAGGQGEQFF. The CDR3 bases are TGTGCCAGCAGCAAAGGACTAGCGGGGGGGCAGGGTGAGCAGTTCTTC.